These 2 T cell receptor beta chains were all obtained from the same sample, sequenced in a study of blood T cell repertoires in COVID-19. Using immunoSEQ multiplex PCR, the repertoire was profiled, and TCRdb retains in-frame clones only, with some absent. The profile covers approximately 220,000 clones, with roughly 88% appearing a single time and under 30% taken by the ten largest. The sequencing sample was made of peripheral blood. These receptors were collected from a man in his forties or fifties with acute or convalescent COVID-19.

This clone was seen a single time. The CDR3: CASSQASTGELFF. The DNA of the CDR3 is TGTGCCAGCAGCCAGGCCTCAACCGGGGAGCTGTTTTTT. V is TRBV3-1 (or the pseudogene TRBV3-2) and J is TRBJ2-2; D not certain. CDR1 LGHDT and CDR2 YNNKEL come from the germline V gene (reference sequence). V shed 3 bases and J shed 5 bases, with 7 bases lying between them. This CDR3 spans 13 amino acids.

The CDR3 DNA reads as TGTGCCAGCAGCTCCCCCCGGACAGGGGTCTACGAGCAGTACTTC. Translated, it gives CASSSPRTGVYEQYF. The chain links TRBV7-9 to TRBJ2-7; 9 nucleotides align to TRBD1. Germline V lookup: CDR1 SEHNR, CDR2 FQNEAQ (reference sequence). The CDR3 consists of 15 residues. The V segment lost 4 bases and the J segment 3 bases; nucleotides outside the gene matches: 7.